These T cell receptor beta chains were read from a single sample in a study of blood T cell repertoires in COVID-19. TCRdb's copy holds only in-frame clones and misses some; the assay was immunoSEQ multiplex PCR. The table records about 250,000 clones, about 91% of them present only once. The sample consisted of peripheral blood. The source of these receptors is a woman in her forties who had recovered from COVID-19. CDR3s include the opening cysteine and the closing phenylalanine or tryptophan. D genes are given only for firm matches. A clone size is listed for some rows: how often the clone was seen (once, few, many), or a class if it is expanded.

DNA: TGTGCCTGGAGTCCCGCCTACGAGCAGTACTTC
CDR3: CAWSPAYEQYF
size: .
V: TRBV30
J: TRBJ2-7
D: .

DNA: TGCGCCAGCAGCCATGGGGACAGGGTAACCTACAATGAGCAGTTCTTC
CDR3: CASSHGDRVTYNEQFF
size: once
V: TRBV5-1
J: TRBJ2-1
D: TRBD1

DNA: TGTGCCAGTACTGCCCGGCGTGGTTCCGAGCGTGGCTACACCTTC
CDR3: CASTARRGSERGYTF
size: .
V: TRBV19
J: TRBJ1-2
D: .

DNA: TGTGCCAGCAACTCCGGGGGAAAAGAGACCCAGTACTTC
CDR3: CASNSGGKETQYF
size: .
V: TRBV7-9
J: TRBJ2-5
D: .

DNA: TGCGCCAGCAGCTTGGGGCAGCTGACTTTCGGAAACACCATATATTTT
CDR3: CASSLGQLTFGNTIYF
size: .
V: TRBV5-1
J: TRBJ1-3
D: .

DNA: TGTGCCAGCAGTTCGGGACTAGCGGGAGTCTTCACCGGGGAGCTGTTTTTT
CDR3: CASSSGLAGVFTGELFF
size: once
V: TRBV6-2/TRBV6-3
J: TRBJ2-2
D: TRBD2

DNA: TGTGCCTACACAGGGATTAGCGTACAGGCAGATACGCAGTATTTT
CDR3: CAYTGISVQADTQYF
size: .
V: TRBV30
J: TRBJ2-3
D: .

DNA: TGCAGCGTCCGATCCCGGGACAGGGGCACTGAAGCTTTCTTT
CDR3: CSVRSRDRGTEAFF
size: .
V: TRBV29-1
J: TRBJ1-1
D: TRBD1

DNA: TGTGCCAGCAGCCATCGGACAGGGTTGAGCTACACCTTC
CDR3: CASSHRTGLSYTF
size: .
V: TRBV14
J: TRBJ1-2
D: TRBD1

DNA: TGTGCCAGCAGCCGGGACAGGGGTCCCCAAGAGACCCAGTACTTC
CDR3: CASSRDRGPQETQYF
size: .
V: TRBV14
J: TRBJ2-5
D: TRBD1

DNA: TGCGCCAGCAGCCTACAGGGAGGGGGCACTGAAGCTTTCTTT
CDR3: CASSLQGGGTEAFF
size: .
V: TRBV5-1
J: TRBJ1-1
D: .

DNA: TGCAGCGCCGCAATGGGGACTTCCCTAGCCAAAAACATTCAGTACTTC
CDR3: CSAAMGTSLAKNIQYF
size: .
V: TRBV29-1
J: TRBJ2-4
D: .

DNA: TGTGCCACCAGTTCGGTGGCGGGAGGGTACGACAATGAGCAGTTCTTC
CDR3: CATSSVAGGYDNEQFF
size: .
V: TRBV24-1
J: TRBJ2-1
D: TRBD2

DNA: TGTGCCAGTTCAGACGCCGGGACTAGCGTCTACGAGCAGTACTTC
CDR3: CASSDAGTSVYEQYF
size: .
V: TRBV19
J: TRBJ2-7
D: TRBD2

DNA: TGTGCCAGCAGCTTAGATCTAGGGGGTGAGCAGTTCTTC
CDR3: CASSLDLGGEQFF
size: .
V: TRBV11-2
J: TRBJ2-1
D: .

DNA: TGTGCCAGCTCACCGTCTCCGGACAGGGGAGAGACCCAGTACTTC
CDR3: CASSPSPDRGETQYF
size: .
V: TRBV18
J: TRBJ2-5
D: TRBD1

DNA: TGTGCCAGTAGGTACAGGAGAGCCGGCAATCAGCCCCAGCATTTT
CDR3: CASRYRRAGNQPQHF
size: .
V: TRBV19
J: TRBJ1-5
D: .

DNA: TGTGCCAGCAGTTACGGCGCAGGGGTTCAGCCCCAGCATTTT
CDR3: CASSYGAGVQPQHF
size: .
V: TRBV6-5
J: TRBJ1-5
D: .

DNA: TGTGCCAGCTCACCCGGGACAGGGGGCTACGAGCAGTACTTC
CDR3: CASSPGTGGYEQYF
size: .
V: TRBV18
J: TRBJ2-7
D: TRBD1

DNA: TGTGCCAGCAAACTACTCTACAGGGGGCCATACGAGCAGTACTTC
CDR3: CASKLLYRGPYEQYF
size: .
V: TRBV5-6
J: TRBJ2-7
D: TRBD1

DNA: TGTGCCAGCTGGACCGGGACAGGGTCGTCAAATGAGCAGTTCTTC
CDR3: CASWTGTGSSNEQFF
size: .
V: TRBV6-5
J: TRBJ2-1
D: TRBD1

DNA: TGTGCCAGCCGCCCGCGGGACACCGGGGAGCTGTTTTTT
CDR3: CASRPRDTGELFF
size: .
V: TRBV3-1/TRBV3-2
J: TRBJ2-2
D: .

DNA: TGTGCCAGCAGCCAGGTCAGGGGGAATGAGCAGTTCTTC
CDR3: CASSQVRGNEQFF
size: .
V: TRBV3-1/TRBV3-2
J: TRBJ2-1
D: TRBD1

DNA: TGTGCCAGCAGCGGACTAGCGGGATACAATGAGCAGTTCTTC
CDR3: CASSGLAGYNEQFF
size: .
V: TRBV6-5
J: TRBJ2-1
D: TRBD2

DNA: TGTGCCACCATGAGGGAGACGAACACTGAAGCTTTCTTT
CDR3: CATMRETNTEAFF
size: .
V: TRBV24-1
J: TRBJ1-1
D: .

DNA: TGTGCCAGCAGCTCCTCTAGCGGTACGGGCGGCACGCAGTATTTT
CDR3: CASSSSSGTGGTQYF
size: .
V: TRBV7-7
J: TRBJ2-3
D: TRBD2